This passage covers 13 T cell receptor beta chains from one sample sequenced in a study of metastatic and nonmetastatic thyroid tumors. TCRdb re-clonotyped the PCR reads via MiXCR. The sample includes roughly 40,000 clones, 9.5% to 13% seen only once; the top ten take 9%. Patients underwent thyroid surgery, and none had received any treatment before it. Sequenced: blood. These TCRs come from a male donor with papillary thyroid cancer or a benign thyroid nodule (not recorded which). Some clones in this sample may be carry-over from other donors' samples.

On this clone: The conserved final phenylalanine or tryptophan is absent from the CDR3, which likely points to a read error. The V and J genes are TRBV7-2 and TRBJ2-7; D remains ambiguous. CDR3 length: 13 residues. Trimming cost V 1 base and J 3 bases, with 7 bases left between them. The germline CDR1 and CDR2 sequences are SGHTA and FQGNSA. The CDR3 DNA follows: TGTGCCAGCAGCTTAGAGCAGGTCTACGAGCAGTACCTC. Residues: CASSLEQVYEQYL.

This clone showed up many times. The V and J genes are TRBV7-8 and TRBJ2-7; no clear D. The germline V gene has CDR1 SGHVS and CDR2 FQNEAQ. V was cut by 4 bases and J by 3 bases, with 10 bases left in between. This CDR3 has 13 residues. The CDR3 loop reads CASSSTAVYEQYF. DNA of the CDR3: TGTGCCAGCAGCTCCACGGCGGTCTACGAGCAGTACTTC.

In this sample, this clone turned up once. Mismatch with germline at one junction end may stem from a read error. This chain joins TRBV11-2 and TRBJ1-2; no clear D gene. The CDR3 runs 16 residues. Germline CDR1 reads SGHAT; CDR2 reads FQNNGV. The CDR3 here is CTSSLVWRGANYGYTF. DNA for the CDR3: TGTACCAGCAGCTTAGTATGGCGCGGAGCTAACTATGGCTACACCTTC.

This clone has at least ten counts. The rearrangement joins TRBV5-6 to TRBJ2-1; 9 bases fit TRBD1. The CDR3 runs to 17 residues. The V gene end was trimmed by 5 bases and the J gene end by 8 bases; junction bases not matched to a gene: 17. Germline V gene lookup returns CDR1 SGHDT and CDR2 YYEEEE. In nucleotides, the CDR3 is TGTGCCAGCAGTTTTTCACCGGGACAGGGTTTTATCGATGAGCAGTTCTTC. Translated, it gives CASSFSPGQGFIDEQFF.

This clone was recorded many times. The CDR3 loop is CSVVGDSLTFSYEQYF. CDR3 coding DNA: TGCAGCGTTGTAGGGGACAGTCTTACTTTCTCTTACGAGCAGTACTTC. This sequence joins TRBV29-1 and TRBJ2-7, with 7 bases fitting TRBD1. The CDR3 loop spans 16 amino acids. The junction had 16 bases not matched to a gene; V was cut back by 4 bases and J by 4 bases. Germline V lookup: CDR1 SQVTM, CDR2 ANQGSEA.

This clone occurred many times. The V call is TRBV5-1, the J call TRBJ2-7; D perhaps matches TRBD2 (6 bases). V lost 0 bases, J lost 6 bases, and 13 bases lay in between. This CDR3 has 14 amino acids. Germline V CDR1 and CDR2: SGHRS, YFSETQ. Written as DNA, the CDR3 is TGCGCCAGCAGCTTGGGGGGCGGGGTTCGCGAGCAGTACTTC. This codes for CASSLGGGVREQYF.

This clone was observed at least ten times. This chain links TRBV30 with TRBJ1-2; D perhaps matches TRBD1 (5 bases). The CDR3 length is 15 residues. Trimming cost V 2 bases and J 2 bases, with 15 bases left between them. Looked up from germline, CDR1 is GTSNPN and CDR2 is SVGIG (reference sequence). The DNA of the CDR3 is TGTGCCTGGAGTTCAGCGGGGGGAAACAACTATGGCTACACCTTC. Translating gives CAWSSAGGNNYGYTF.

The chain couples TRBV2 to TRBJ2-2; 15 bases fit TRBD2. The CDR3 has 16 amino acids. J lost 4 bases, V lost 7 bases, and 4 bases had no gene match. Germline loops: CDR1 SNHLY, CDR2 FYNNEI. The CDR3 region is CASTGLAGGLTGELFF. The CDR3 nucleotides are TGTGCCAGCACCGGACTAGCGGGGGGGCTCACCGGGGAGCTGTTTTTT.

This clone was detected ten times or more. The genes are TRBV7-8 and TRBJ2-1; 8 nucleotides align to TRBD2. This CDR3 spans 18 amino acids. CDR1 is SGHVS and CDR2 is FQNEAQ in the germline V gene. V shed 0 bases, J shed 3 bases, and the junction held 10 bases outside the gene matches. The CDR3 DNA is TGTGCCAGCAGCTTAGCGGGAGGTGCGGCGGGGGGCTACAATGAGCAGTTCTTC. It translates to CASSLAGGAAGGYNEQFF.

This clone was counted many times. This CDR3 is CASSVQGAGISPEAFF. DNA for the CDR3: TGTGCCAGCAGCGTACAGGGGGCTGGTATTTCCCCTGAAGCTTTCTTT. The chain uses TRBV5-5 and TRBJ1-1; TRBD1 matches 9 bases. This CDR3 is built from 16 residues. Per the germline V gene, CDR1 is SGHKS and CDR2 is YYEKEE (reference sequence). V was pared by 4 bases and J by 6 bases, with 13 bases of the junction left unmatched.

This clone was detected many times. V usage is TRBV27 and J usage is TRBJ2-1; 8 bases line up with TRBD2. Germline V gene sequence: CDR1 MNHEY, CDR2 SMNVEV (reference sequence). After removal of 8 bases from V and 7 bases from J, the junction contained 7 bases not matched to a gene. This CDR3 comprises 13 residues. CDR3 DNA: TGTGCCAGCGGCTTCCGGGGGGGGAATGAGCAGTTCTTC. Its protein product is CASGFRGGNEQFF.

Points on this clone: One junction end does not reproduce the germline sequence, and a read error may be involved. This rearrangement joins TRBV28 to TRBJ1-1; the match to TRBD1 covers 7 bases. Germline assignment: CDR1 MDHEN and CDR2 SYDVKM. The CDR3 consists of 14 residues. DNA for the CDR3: TGTGCCAACAGTCCGGACAGGTGGCACACTGAAGCTTTCTTT. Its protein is CANSPDRWHTEAFF.

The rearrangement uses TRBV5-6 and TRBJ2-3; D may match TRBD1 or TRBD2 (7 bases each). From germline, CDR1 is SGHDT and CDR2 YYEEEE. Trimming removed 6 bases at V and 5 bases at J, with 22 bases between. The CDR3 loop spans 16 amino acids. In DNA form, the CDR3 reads TGTGCCAGCAACTCTGAAAGGGAGGGGGCCATAGATACGCAGTATTTT. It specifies CASNSEREGAIDTQYF.